This T cell receptor (beta chain) was recovered during a study of blood T cell repertoires in COVID-19. CDR3 length: 11 amino acids. The V and J ends lost 3 bases and 6 bases respectively, with 7 bases between them. CDR1 DFQATT and CDR2 SNEGSKA come from the germline V gene (reference sequence). The table lists this clone with a count of one. Produced via immunoSEQ multiplex PCR; TCRdb's table is partial and in-frame only. The sample consists of under 450,000 clones, roughly 92% of them appearing once. Within 2 weeks before study entry, exposed participants met a COVID-19 case. The TCR was taken from a woman between 40 and 50 years old who had been exposed to COVID-19. This chain connects TRBV20-1 to TRBJ2-3, with D uncertain. Source material: PBMCs or T cells enriched from blood (not recorded which). The CDR3 is CSARSRDTQYF. CDR3 sequence (DNA): TGCAGTGCTAGGTCTAGGGATACGCAGTATTTT.